The TCR beta chain under discussion was sequenced for a study of cytomegalovirus exposure and HLA in healthy donors. A multiplex PCR was run with 60 Vbeta primers and 13 Jbeta primers. Clones were read by immunoSEQ multiplex PCR, and TCRdb kept only the in-frame ones, dropping some. Seen here are more than 80,000 clones, about two thirds observed once, and the top ten hold 2% to 2.5%. A note on this clone: Its cognate antigen is unknown.

Study-wide results and limits: Altogether, more than 150 TCR beta chains were recorded as cytomegalovirus-associated.

Sequencing was performed on PBMCs. The TCR comes from a human donor in good health.

The CDR3 sequence is CSGTGDGGNTIYF. The CDR3 DNA reads TGCAGCGGTACAGGGGACGGTGGAAACACCATATATTTT. The chain is built from TRBV29-1 and TRBJ1-3, with 7 bases that match TRBD1. This CDR3 is 13 amino acids long. Germline CDR1 reads SQVTM; CDR2 reads ANQGSEA. V trimming: 7 bases; J trimming: 3 bases; junction bases outside the gene matches: 6.